A single T cell receptor (beta chain) is shown here with its context. Using immunoSEQ multiplex PCR, the repertoire was profiled, and TCRdb retains in-frame clones only, with some absent. The sample has more than 35,000 clones, around 90% seen once. The junction had 4 bases not matched to a gene; V was cut back by 5 bases and J by 2 bases. The length of the CDR3 is 14 residues. The germline gives CDR1 SGHTA, CDR2 FQGNSA. The sample belongs to a study of T cell changes during pregnancy in multiple sclerosis. The TCR was taken from a female donor in good health, enrolled as a control in a pregnancy study. Material: CD4+ T cells from peripheral blood mononuclear cells, obtained in the third trimester of pregnancy. This chain links TRBV7-2 with TRBJ2-3; 7 bases are shared with TRBD1. The CDR3 nucleotides read TGTGCCAGCAGCCCCGGGACAGTCACAGATACGCAGTATTTT. Protein sequence: CASSPGTVTDTQYF.